This is a list of T cell receptor beta chains from one sample in a study of blood T cell repertoires in COVID-19. Libraries were prepared by immunoSEQ multiplex PCR; TCRdb keeps only in-frame clonotypes and omits some of them. The sample comprises roughly 190,000 clones, approximately 80% of which are singletons, and approximately 6.9% rests with the top ten. Material for sequencing was peripheral blood. These receptors were obtained from a man in his fifties or sixties with acute or convalescent COVID-19. The CDR3 runs from the conserved cysteine through the conserved F or W. D genes are given only for firm matches. Clone size is not always given. Where it is, it says once, few, many or a class for expanded clones.

J: TRBJ2-3
size: .
D: .
V: TRBV9
DNA: TGTGCCAGCAGCCCCACCGGGGATACGCAGTATTTT
CDR3: CASSPTGDTQYF

J: TRBJ2-1
size: few
D: TRBD2
V: TRBV20-1
DNA: TGCAGTGCTAGTGGCGGGGGGAGGGGTGAGCAGTTCTTC
CDR3: CSASGGGRGEQFF

J: TRBJ2-2
size: .
D: .
V: TRBV12-5
DNA: TGTGCTAGTGCCAACTCCGGGACAAGAACCGGGGAGCTGTTTTTT
CDR3: CASANSGTRTGELFF

J: TRBJ2-7
size: .
D: TRBD2
V: TRBV6-5
DNA: TGTGCCAGCAGTTACCTAGCGGGGAGCTCCTACGAGCAGTACTTC
CDR3: CASSYLAGSSYEQYF

J: TRBJ1-3
size: .
D: .
V: TRBV24-1
DNA: TGTGCCACGATAGGGAGCTCTGGAAACACCATATATTTT
CDR3: CATIGSSGNTIYF

J: TRBJ2-5
size: .
D: .
V: TRBV9
DNA: TGTGCCAGCAGCGTAGGTCCTGAAGAGACCCAGTACTTC
CDR3: CASSVGPEETQYF

J: TRBJ2-5
size: .
D: TRBD2
V: TRBV6-5
DNA: TGTGCCAGCTGTCCCCGGGGGGGGGAGACCCAGTACTTC
CDR3: CASCPRGGETQYF

J: TRBJ1-5
size: .
D: .
V: TRBV10-3
DNA: TGTGCCATCAGTGTAGACGGGAGCAATCAGCCCCAGCATTTT
CDR3: CAISVDGSNQPQHF

J: TRBJ1-5
size: few
D: .
V: TRBV5-5
DNA: TGTGCCAGCAGCTTGACGACAGTCGAAAGCAATCAGCCCCAGCATTTT
CDR3: CASSLTTVESNQPQHF

J: TRBJ2-6
size: .
D: TRBD1
V: TRBV7-3
DNA: TGTGCCAGCAGCCGGGGACAGAGCTCTGGGGCCAACGTCCTGACTTTC
CDR3: CASSRGQSSGANVLTF

J: TRBJ2-1
size: .
D: TRBD2
V: TRBV24-1
DNA: TGTGCCACCAGTGGTTGGACTAGCGGGGGTAGCAATGAGCAGTTCTTC
CDR3: CATSGWTSGGSNEQFF

J: TRBJ1-2
size: .
D: .
V: TRBV7-9
DNA: TGTGCCAGCAGCTTAGACAGATTCTATGGCTACACCTTC
CDR3: CASSLDRFYGYTF

J: TRBJ2-1
size: .
D: TRBD2
V: TRBV18
DNA: TGTGCCAGCTCGCAACTAGCGGGAGATTACAATGAGCAGTTCTTC
CDR3: CASSQLAGDYNEQFF

J: TRBJ1-4
size: .
D: TRBD1
V: TRBV6-6
DNA: TGTGCCAGCAGTCCTCGGACAGGGGGCCTTGAAAAACTGTTTTTT
CDR3: CASSPRTGGLEKLFF

J: TRBJ2-1
size: .
D: TRBD2
V: TRBV5-4
DNA: TGTGCCAGCAGCTTGGGCGGGAGCTCCTACAATGAGCAGTTCTTC
CDR3: CASSLGGSSYNEQFF

J: TRBJ2-7
size: .
D: .
V: TRBV7-9
DNA: TGTGCCAGCAGCCCCAGAGGTTCAGGGTACTCCTACGAGCAGTACTTC
CDR3: CASSPRGSGYSYEQYF

J: TRBJ1-4
size: .
D: TRBD1
V: TRBV28
DNA: TGTGCCAGCACAGAGACAGGGTATGAAAAACTGTTTTTT
CDR3: CASTETGYEKLFF

J: TRBJ1-6
size: .
D: .
V: TRBV5-1
DNA: TGCGCCAGCAGTTCGGACGGACTCTATAATTCACCCCTCCACTTT
CDR3: CASSSDGLYNSPLHF